These 27 T cell receptor beta chains were sequenced from one sample in a study of blood T cell repertoires in COVID-19. Assay: immunoSEQ multiplex PCR; the TCRdb copy retains only in-frame clones and omits some. Here the sample spans 150,000 to 200,000 clones, about nine tenths being singletons. The sequencing sample was made of peripheral blood. The origin of the receptors is a man younger than 35 who had recovered from COVID-19.

V is TRBV5-1 and J is TRBJ2-5, with TRBD1 as a possible D gene (6 bases). The CDR3 spans 13 residues. The V and J ends lost 3 bases and 1 base respectively, with 7 bases between them. In germline, CDR1 is SGHRS, CDR2 YFSETQ. CDR3 in amino acids: CASSSGAQETQYF. CDR3 DNA: TGCGCCAGCAGCTCAGGGGCCCAAGAGACCCAGTACTTC.

The chain is built from TRBV7-2 and TRBJ2-1; D call uncertain. Germline V CDR1 and CDR2: SGHTA, FQGNSA. Trimming removed 0 bases at V and 0 bases at J, with 6 bases between. The CDR3 is 15 amino acids. The CDR3 DNA is TGTGCCAGCAGCTTAGCTCCGTACTCCTACAATGAGCAGTTCTTC. Translated, it gives CASSLAPYSYNEQFF. The full variable domain, its missing parts supplied by reference TRBV7-2 and TRBJ2-1, is GAGVSQSPSNKVTEKGKDVELRCDPISGHTALYWYRQSLGQGLEFLIYFQGNSAPDKSGLPSDRFSAERTGGSVSTLTIQRTQQEDSAVYLCASSLAPYSYNEQFFGPGTRLTVL.

The chain links TRBV6-2 or TRBV6-3 to TRBJ2-3; no clear D. This CDR3 is 16 amino acids long. Germline V gene data show CDR1 as MNHEY and CDR2 as SVGEGT. Trimming shortened V by 5 bases and J by 2 bases, and 17 bases separated the two germline ends. CDR3 sequence: CASSLSTVEITDTQYF. For the CDR3, the DNA is TGTGCCAGCAGTCTATCGACTGTCGAGATCACAGATACGCAGTATTTT.

The genes are TRBV12-3 or TRBV12-4 and TRBJ2-4, with 7 bases fitting TRBD1. This CDR3 spans 12 amino acids. V gave up 6 bases and J gave up 8 bases; unmatched junction bases: 4. The CDR3 bases are TGTGCCAGCAGCCCGCAGGGGGACATTCAGTACTTC. This translates into CASSPQGDIQYF.

This clone is classed as medium-sized. The chain is built from TRBV7-2 and TRBJ1-6; D is unclear. Germline CDR1 SGHTA, CDR2 FQGNSA. The CDR3 runs to 15 residues. V was clipped by 5 bases and J by 7 bases, with 15 bases between them. The CDR3 DNA is TGTGCCAGCAGCCAAAAGCACGGAGAGAATTCACCCCTCCACTTT. It codes for CASSQKHGENSPLHF. Drawing the rest from reference TRBV7-2 and TRBJ1-6, the complete variable domain is GAGVSQSPSNKVTEKGKDVELRCDPISGHTALYWYRQSLGQGLEFLIYFQGNSAPDKSGLPSDRFSAERTGGSVSTLTIQRTQQEDSAVYLCASSQKHGENSPLHFGNGTRLTVT.

The chain combines TRBV6-5 with TRBJ2-7, with D perhaps TRBD2 (6 bases). Trimming took off 2 bases at V and 1 base at J, with 9 bases between the two ends. The CDR3 contains 14 residues. Germline CDR1 MNHEY, CDR2 SVGAGI. The DNA for the CDR3 is TGTGCCAGCAGTTACGGGACTTTTTCCTACGAGCAGTACTTC. Translating gives CASSYGTFSYEQYF.

The rearrangement joins TRBV6-5 to TRBJ1-3; no definite D call. CDR3 length equals 15 residues. Trimming removed 9 bases from V and 3 bases from J, with 18 bases in between. CDR1 is MNHEY and CDR2 is SVGAGI in the germline V gene. CDR3: CASSRLSGVGNTIYF. The CDR3 bases are TGTGCCAGTTCTAGGCTCTCCGGGGTTGGAAACACCATATATTTT.

As concerns this clone: Other DNA variants within this sample encode the same CDR3. For the CDR3, the DNA is TGTGCCAGCAGCTTAGTGGGGGGGCAAGGAGACGAGCAGTACTTC. Its translation: CASSLVGGQGDEQYF. The V and J genes are TRBV7-9 and TRBJ2-7, with D possibly matching TRBD2 (7 bases). Trimming shortened V by 1 base and J by 5 bases, and 15 bases separated the two germline ends. The CDR3 contains 15 residues. The germline V gene has CDR1 SEHNR and CDR2 FQNEAQ (reference sequence).

The gene calls are TRBV6-6 and TRBJ2-5; 9 bases fit TRBD2. The CDR3 spans 16 residues. Unmatched junction bases numbered 6, after V lost 0 bases and J lost 4 bases. CDR1 is MNHNY and CDR2 is SVGAGI in the germline V gene (reference sequence). CDR3 region: CASSYSSGRIGETQYF. As DNA, the CDR3 is TGTGCCAGCAGTTACTCTAGCGGGAGAATCGGAGAGACCCAGTACTTC.

The rearrangement links TRBV15 to TRBJ2-1; 16 bases agree with TRBD2. This CDR3 comprises 19 residues. Losses at the gene ends were 1 base for V and 2 bases for J; bases not matched to a gene: 5. CDR1 and CDR2 (germline): LNHNV, YYDKDF (reference sequence). The CDR3 here is CATSRAGTSGRGTYNEQFF. CDR3 coding DNA: TGTGCCACCAGCAGAGCCGGGACTAGCGGGAGGGGGACCTACAATGAGCAGTTCTTC. The variable domain in full, with the rest retrieved from reference TRBV15 and TRBJ2-1, is DAMVIQNPRYQVTQFGKPVTLSCSQTLNHNVMYWYQQKSSQAPKLLFHYYDKDFNNEADTPDNFQSRRPNTSFCFLDIRSPGLGDTAMYLCATSRAGTSGRGTYNEQFFGPGTRLTVL.

V and J are TRBV5-6 and TRBJ1-6; D not resolved. Trimming pared 2 bases from V and 0 bases from J, leaving 12 bases between. From germline, CDR1 is SGHDT and CDR2 YYEEEE. There are 17 residues in the CDR3. CDR3 sequence (DNA): TGTGCCAGCAGCTTTGGTTTTAGGAGCTCCTATAATTCACCCCTCCACTTT. This translates into CASSFGFRSSYNSPLHF.

Only a few counts were recorded for this clone. The chain combines TRBV7-9 with TRBJ2-2; D is perhaps TRBD1 (5 bases). CDR3 size: 17 residues. Trimming pared 5 bases from V and 4 bases from J, leaving 20 bases between. Germline V CDR1 and CDR2: SEHNR, FQNEAQ (reference sequence). The CDR3 DNA follows: TGTGCCAGCAGCCCGGGTAGCCAGGGTATCGGCACCGGGGAGCTGTTTTTT. It codes for CASSPGSQGIGTGELFF.

The V call is TRBV5-1, the J call TRBJ2-1; TRBD1 matches 7 bases. There are 11 residues in the CDR3. Germline V gene lookup returns CDR1 SGHRS and CDR2 YFSETQ. The V segment lost 6 bases and the J segment 14 bases; nucleotides outside the gene matches: 8. For the CDR3, the DNA is TGCGCCAGCAAGGGGGCTCGGGTTGAGTTCTTC. Protein: CASKGARVEFF.

J is TRBJ1-1 and V is TRBV5-1, with D maybe TRBD1 (5 bases). V was shortened by 1 base and J by 7 bases, with 11 bases between the two germline ends. The CDR3 loop spans 13 amino acids. Per germline, CDR1 SGHRS and CDR2 YFSETQ. This chain's CDR3 is CASSLITGLEAFF. The DNA of the CDR3 is TGCGCCAGCAGCTTGATTACAGGCCTTGAAGCTTTCTTT.

The chain joins TRBV7-2 to TRBJ2-3; weak D call: TRBD1 (6 bases). The CDR3 is 13 amino acids. Germline values: CDR1 SGHTA, CDR2 FQGNSA. V was trimmed by 5 bases and J by 5 bases, leaving 11 bases between them. The CDR3 here is CASSQQGRDTQYF. Here the CDR3 DNA reads TGTGCCAGCAGCCAACAGGGTCGAGATACGCAGTATTTT. Based on the CDR3 plus reference TRBV7-2 and TRBJ2-3, the full variable domain is GAGVSQSPSNKVTEKGKDVELRCDPISGHTALYWYRQSLGQGLEFLIYFQGNSAPDKSGLPSDRFSAERTGGSVSTLTIQRTQQEDSAVYLCASSQQGRDTQYFGPGTRLTVL.

Points on this clone: Germline is not matched at one junction end, which may reflect a read error. The chain links TRBV5-4 to TRBJ2-7; 10 nucleotides agree with TRBD2. Germline assignment: CDR1 SGHNT and CDR2 YYREEE (reference sequence). CDR3 length: 16 residues. CDR3 in DNA: TGTGCCAGCAGCACCTTAGCGGGAGGCCCCTCCTTCGAGCAGTACTTC. Translation gives CASSTLAGGPSFEQYF.

The chain combines TRBV30 with TRBJ1-1; 7 bases line up with TRBD1. V dropped 8 bases and J dropped 3; count of bases not matched to a gene: 12. The CDR3 consists of 14 residues. The germline V gene encodes CDR1 GTSNPN and CDR2 SVGIG (reference sequence). DNA for the CDR3: TGTGCCAGAGGGGGAGACAGGGCGGACACTGAAGCTTTCTTT. Translation gives CARGGDRADTEAFF.

The chain carries TRBV3-1 (or the pseudogene TRBV3-2) and TRBJ2-7; 7 positions match TRBD2. Germline V gene lookup returns CDR1 LGHDT and CDR2 YNNKEL (reference sequence). With 1 base clipped from V and 6 bases from J, the junction kept 9 bases outside the gene matches. The CDR3 is made up of 15 amino acids. The CDR3, as DNA: TGTGCCAGCAGCCAAGGGGCGGGAGTCCCCTCCGAGCAGTACTTC. It specifies CASSQGAGVPSEQYF.

This chain connects TRBV24-1 to TRBJ2-5; the D gene is possibly TRBD2 (6 bases). Germline V CDR1 and CDR2: KGHDR, SFDVKD. CDR3 length: 14 residues. The V and J ends lost 4 bases and 2 bases respectively, with 10 bases between them. The CDR3 here is CATSERGVQETQYF. The CDR3 DNA is TGTGCCACCAGTGAGCGGGGAGTTCAAGAGACCCAGTACTTC.

V is TRBV25-1 and J is TRBJ2-7, with 7 bases identical to TRBD1. Per the germline V gene, CDR1 is MGHDK and CDR2 is SYGVNS. This CDR3 region has 14 residues. V shed 3 bases, J shed 2 bases, and the junction held 4 bases outside the gene matches. CDR3 bases: TGTGCCAGCAGTGAGACAGGGCCTCCCTACGAGCAGTACTTC. Its translation: CASSETGPPYEQYF.

The CDR3 DNA sequence: TGTGCCAGCAGTGGGACTACTCCCTACGAGCAGTACTTC. It codes for CASSGTTPYEQYF. The chain couples TRBV6-2 or TRBV6-3 to TRBJ2-7; TRBD2 matches 7 bases. Germline V CDR1 and CDR2: MNHEY, SVGEGT. The CDR3 contains 13 residues. Trimming cost V 5 bases and J 2 bases; bases outside gene matches: 3.

To note about this clone: Other nucleotide sequences from this sample produce the same CDR3. The genes are TRBV28 and TRBJ2-7, with 9 bases fitting TRBD1. In germline, CDR1 is MDHEN, CDR2 SYDVKM. Germline trimming cut 5 bases from V and 2 bases from J; bases unmatched to any gene: 1. The CDR3 has 13 amino acids. The CDR3 DNA reads as TGTGCCAGCAGTCGACAGGGGGCCTACGAGCAGTACTTC. Translation gives CASSRQGAYEQYF.

The chain uses TRBV5-1 and TRBJ2-7, with D unclear. Trimming took off 1 base at V and 4 bases at J, with 9 bases between the two ends. CDR1 is SGHRS and CDR2 is YFSETQ in the germline V gene. The CDR3 consists of 13 residues. The CDR3 spells CASSLNSRYEQYF. The DNA of the CDR3 is TGCGCCAGCAGCTTGAACTCTCGTTACGAGCAGTACTTC.

The J gene is TRBJ1-1, the V gene TRBV15; no reliable D call. The ends were cut back, 1 base at V and 0 bases at J, with 6 bases in the middle. The CDR3 covers 14 residues. Germline V CDR1 and CDR2: LNHNV, YYDKDF (reference sequence). CDR3 amino acids: CATSRVSVNTEAFF. The CDR3 coding sequence is TGTGCCACCAGCAGAGTTTCTGTGAACACTGAAGCTTTCTTT.

The CDR3 region is CASSLVPGDLSYEQYF. CDR3 nucleotides: TGCGCCAGCAGCTTGGTCCCGGGGGACCTCTCCTACGAGCAGTACTTC. The V call is TRBV5-1, the J call TRBJ2-7; a possible D gene is TRBD2 (6 bases). Germline CDR1 is SGHRS and CDR2 is YFSETQ. This CDR3 has 16 amino acids. V was clipped by 0 bases and J by 0 bases, with 13 bases between them.

In its sample, this clone was seen a few times. The chain links TRBV5-8 to TRBJ1-5; 7 nucleotides align to TRBD1. V trimming: 3 bases; J trimming: 4 bases; junction bases outside the gene matches: 10. CDR1 and CDR2 (germline): SGHTS, YDEGEE. The CDR3 consists of 16 residues. CDR3 nucleotide sequence: TGTGCCAGCAGCTCCGGGCGACAGGGAGGTAATCAGCCCCAGCATTTT. Protein: CASSSGRQGGNQPQHF.

This clone was counted a few times. V is TRBV4-1 and J is TRBJ2-1; D is uncertain. The CDR3 runs 17 residues. Between the trimmed V and J ends, which lost 4 bases and 5 bases, there was a span of 21 bases. From germline, CDR1 is MGHRA and CDR2 YSYEKL. CDR3 sequence: CASSRTSAGSVDNEQFF. The CDR3 coding sequence is TGCGCCAGCAGCCGAACCTCGGCAGGCTCCGTTGACAATGAGCAGTTCTTC.